A selection of T cell receptor beta chains follows, all from one sample in a study of shared clonotypes between healthy human individuals. Sequenced by immunoSEQ multiplex PCR; TCRdb stores in-frame clones only, minus some. Here the sample spans about 1.4 million clones, 95% to 97% being singletons. The sample taken for sequencing was naive CD4+ T cells sorted from blood. These receptor sequences come from a man aged 25-40 years in good health. Each CDR3 is given with its conserved first and last residue. A D gene is named only where the DNA matches it firmly. Where a row states a size, it is once, few, many or the class of an expanded clone; other rows omit it.

-	TRBD2	TRBV6-1	TRBJ2-7	TGTGCCAGCAGTGAAGCGGATGGGACTAGCGGGAGATTATTCCACGAGCAGTACTTC	CASSEADGTSGRLFHEQYF
-	-	TRBV27	TRBJ2-2	-	CASSPLRAGELFF
-	TRBD1	TRBV6-1	TRBJ2-5	TGTGCCAGCGTTCCCGGGACAGGGGTCCAGACCCAGTACTTC	CASVPGTGVQTQYF
-	TRBD2	TRBV11-2	TRBJ2-3	TGTGCCAGCAGCATGGGACTAGCGGGACACACAGATACGCAGTATTTT	CASSMGLAGHTDTQYF
-	TRBD2	TRBV5-4	TRBJ2-5	TGTGCCAGCAGTCACGGGGGGCAAGAGACCCAGTACTTC	CASSHGGQETQYF
-	-	TRBV12-5	TRBJ2-1	TGTGCTAGTGGTTCCAAAGGGGAGTTTTCGGGTCCGAGCTCCTACAATGAGCAGTTCTTC	CASGSKGEFSGPSSYNEQFF
-	-	TRBV7-2	TRBJ1-5	TGTGCCAGCAGCTTAGAGCCAAGCAATCAGCCCCAGCATTTT	CASSLEPSNQPQHF
-	TRBD2	TRBV30	TRBJ2-1	TGTGCCTGGAGTGGGGGAACCCCGCGGGAGGGCTCCTACAATGAGCAGTTCTTC	CAWSGGTPREGSYNEQFF
once	TRBD1	TRBV6-6	TRBJ2-7	TGTGCCAGCAATTACCCGGGACAGGGCTACGAGCAGTACTTC	CASNYPGQGYEQYF
-	TRBD2	TRBV2	TRBJ2-3	TGTGCCAGCGGGACTAGCGGGTTCACAGATACGCAGTATTTT	CASGTSGFTDTQYF